This TCR beta chain was observed in a study of T cell responses to AZD1222 COVID-19 vaccine. Across the study: Both about-4-week and about-12-week second-dose recipients were combined. Study-wide results and limits: White British people made up most donors, females outnumbered males, and clonal diversity was possibly underestimated. Baseline seropositivity occurred in only six AZD1222 recipients.

Clones were read by immunoSEQ multiplex PCR, and TCRdb kept only the in-frame ones, dropping some. Of approximately 70,000 clones listed, approximately 81% are singletons. Note on this clone: Antigen: not known.

CDR3 size: 16 residues. CDR1 and CDR2 from the germline V gene are SGHRS and YFSETQ. The V end lost 3 bases, the J end lost 0 bases, and 15 bases lay between the germline ends. This TCR was sampled from an adult in good health. Sequenced material: peripheral blood, taken on day 0 of AZD1222 vaccination. The chain joins TRBV5-1 to TRBJ1-2; weak D call: TRBD1 (5 bases). The CDR3 region has the DNA TGCGCCAGCAGCTCCCCCGGACACCCGACTAACTATGGCTACACCTTC. Residues: CASSSPGHPTNYGYTF.